The 20 T cell receptor beta chains given below trace back to one sample, sequenced in a study of beta chain features in type 1 diabetes (dated by TCRdb to the late 2010s). Their specific antigens are unknown. Libraries came from the immunoSEQ multiplex PCR assay. The entire isolated RNA was reverse transcribed using the High Capacity cDNA Reverse Transcription Kit, and thus expressed TCRB transcripts were sequenced. Sourced from immuneACCESS, this table was stored by TCRdb with only in-frame sequences that have V and J called. A share of the clones is absent; for the studies checked, an unresolved V gene accounts for under half, and the remainder has no known explanation. This sample lists 230,000 or so clones; around 15% were detected once. The ten top clones hold more than 0.075% of the sample. General study outcomes and caveats: Type 1 diabetes patients showed a moderate but significant shortening of TCRB CDR3 length in all four CD4+ subsets.

The material sequenced was naive CD4+ T cells from blood. According to the study, the label for this sample's cell subset or site signals: true naive CD4+ T cells. The receptors here all came from a man aged 25 to 40 with type 1 diabetes.

This clone was seen only a few times. The chain uses TRBV7-9 and TRBJ1-1, with unresolved D. Germline CDR1 reads SEHNR; CDR2 reads FQNEAQ (reference sequence). V shed 7 bases and J shed 3 bases, with 12 bases lying between them. There are 13 residues in the CDR3. CDR3 sequence reads: CASIFSGDTEAFF. CDR3 in DNA: TGTGCCAGCATTTTCTCAGGAGACACTGAAGCTTTCTTT.

This sequence joins TRBV4-2 and TRBJ1-2, with 7 bases matching TRBD1. Per germline, CDR1 LGHNA and CDR2 YNFKEQ. Germline trimming cut 4 bases from V and 6 bases from J; bases unmatched to any gene: 17. CDR3 length: 17 residues. For the CDR3, the DNA is TGTGCCAGCAGCCGAAGAAGAGGGACAGTACTTAAGGATGGCTACACCTTC. Its translation: CASSRRRGTVLKDGYTF.

This clone was observed a few times. The rearrangement links TRBV29-1 to TRBJ1-1, with D tentatively TRBD1 (6 bases). The V end lost 6 bases, the J end lost 3 bases, and 14 bases lay between the germline ends. The germline CDR1 and CDR2 sequences are SQVTM and ANQGSEA. The CDR3 covers 13 residues. This CDR3 is CSVFPQGYTEAFF. CDR3 bases: TGCAGCGTCTTCCCCCAGGGGTACACTGAAGCTTTCTTT.

The chain employs TRBV27 and TRBJ1-3, with 8 bases lining up with TRBD1. The CDR3 is 16 amino acids. The V gene's germline CDR1 is MNHEY and CDR2 SMNVEV (reference sequence). After removal of 5 bases from V and 0 bases from J, the junction contained 6 bases not matched to a gene. The CDR3 spells CASSTGQGRSGNTIYF. CDR3 in DNA: TGTGCCAGCAGTACCGGACAGGGCCGCTCTGGAAACACCATATATTTT.

This clone was seen a few times. The chain couples TRBV30 to TRBJ2-1; D remains unclear. The germline CDR1 and CDR2 sequences are GTSNPN and SVGIG (reference sequence). The CDR3 consists of 11 residues. V was shortened by 2 bases and J by 8 bases, with 7 bases between the two germline ends. The CDR3 DNA reads TGTGCCTGGAGTTTAGCCGATGAGCAGTTCTTC. Protein: CAWSLADEQFF.

This clone appeared a few times. J is TRBJ2-7 and V is TRBV6-6; D not certain. Germline lookup yields CDR1 MNHNY and CDR2 SVGAGI (reference sequence). CDR3 size: 12 residues. V dropped 4 bases and J dropped 6 bases, with 10 bases sitting between them. The CDR3 reads CASSSYTSEQYF. The CDR3 nucleotides are TGTGCCAGCAGTTCCTACACGTCCGAGCAGTACTTC.

J is TRBJ2-3 and V is TRBV14; D is uncertain. Looked up from germline, CDR1 is SGHDN and CDR2 is FVKESK. Trimming cost V 0 bases and J 1 base, with 2 bases left between them. The CDR3 runs to 13 residues. The CDR3 bases are TGTGCCAGCAGCCAAGATGGCACAGATACGCAGTATTTT. Protein sequence: CASSQDGTDTQYF.

The CDR3 region is CASRMGVAAGTQYF. As DNA, the CDR3 is TGTGCCAGCAGGATGGGGGTAGCGGCGGGGACCCAGTACTTC. The chain joins TRBV6-5 to TRBJ2-5; tentative D call: TRBD2 (6 bases). The CDR3 sequence is 14 residues long. Per the germline V gene, CDR1 is MNHEY and CDR2 is SVGAGI. Trimming took off 6 bases at V and 7 bases at J, with 18 bases between the two ends.

The chain recombines TRBV19 with TRBJ2-1; D may be TRBD2 (5 bases). Looked up from germline, CDR1 is LNHDA and CDR2 is SQIVND (reference sequence). V was clipped by 3 bases and J by 6 bases, with 9 bases between them. The CDR3 is 13 amino acids. CDR3 region: CASSIKSGNEQFF. In DNA form, the CDR3 reads TGTGCCAGTAGTATTAAAAGCGGCAATGAGCAGTTCTTC.

In DNA, the CDR3 is TGCAGCGTCAAACAGGAAGGCACTGAAGCTTTCTTT. Its protein is CSVKQEGTEAFF. The V gene is TRBV29-1, the J gene TRBJ1-1, with TRBD1 as a possible D gene (5 bases). Trimming took off 6 bases at V and 4 bases at J, with 12 bases between the two ends. The V gene's germline CDR1 is SQVTM and CDR2 ANQGSEA. The length of the CDR3 is 12 residues.

V and J are TRBV29-1 and TRBJ1-5; D perhaps matches TRBD1 (5 bases). This CDR3 spans 12 amino acids. V was pared by 4 bases and J by 8 bases, with 12 bases between. The germline gives CDR1 SQVTM, CDR2 ANQGSEA. CDR3 loop: CSVGQSGEPQHF. CDR3 nucleotides: TGCAGCGTTGGACAGTCGGGAGAGCCCCAGCATTTT.

The V and J genes are TRBV29-1 and TRBJ2-5; TRBD2 is a possible D gene (5 bases). The CDR3 covers 15 residues. Looked up from germline, CDR1 is SQVTM and CDR2 is ANQGSEA. Deletions cut 2 bases from V and 7 bases from J, with 20 bases between. The CDR3 sequence is CSVESRHRPRGTQYF. CDR3 in DNA: TGCAGCGTTGAATCCAGACACCGTCCCCGGGGGACCCAGTACTTC. Variable domain in full (rest from reference TRBV29-1 and TRBJ2-5): SAVISQKPSRDICQRGTSLTIQCQVDSQVTMMFWYRQQPGQSLTLIATANQGSEATYESGFVIDKFPISRPNLTFSTLTVSNMSPEDSSIYLCSVESRHRPRGTQYFGPGTRLLVL.

This chain uses TRBV19 with TRBJ1-2; the match to TRBD1 covers 8 bases. The CDR3 contains 15 residues. V trimming: 5 bases; J trimming: 3 bases; junction bases outside the gene matches: 8. The germline gives CDR1 LNHDA, CDR2 SQIVND (reference sequence). The CDR3 here is CASSGPHRGDYGYTF. CDR3 nucleotide sequence: TGTGCCAGTAGTGGCCCCCACAGGGGGGACTATGGCTACACCTTC. Filled out from reference TRBV19 and TRBJ1-2, the complete variable domain reads DGGITQSPKYLFRKEGQNVTLSCEQNLNHDAMYWYRQDPGQGLRLIYYSQIVNDFQKGDIAEGYSVSREKKESFPLTVTSAQKNPTAFYLCASSGPHRGDYGYTFGSGTRLTVV.

This clone was seen more than once but under ten times. V usage is TRBV5-1 and J usage is TRBJ2-1; TRBD2 matches at 7 bases. The germline gives CDR1 SGHRS, CDR2 YFSETQ. CDR3 length: 15 residues. J was trimmed by 4 bases and V by 1 base; bases with no gene match: 5. In DNA, the CDR3 is TGCGCCAGCAGCTTGATTTCTAGCGGTTACAATGAGCAGTTCTTC. The encoded protein is CASSLISSGYNEQFF.

This clone was picked up a small number of times. The rearrangement joins TRBV2 to TRBJ2-1; D might be TRBD2 (5 bases). The CDR3 is 15 amino acids. Germline lookup yields CDR1 SNHLY and CDR2 FYNNEI. Trimming cost V 6 bases and J 9 bases, with 21 bases left between them. The CDR3 DNA reads as TGTGCCAGCAGCGCGGGCGCCCTCTCCTTTTCTGAGCAGTTCTTC. Its protein product is CASSAGALSFSEQFF.

This clone was seen a handful of times. The chain carries TRBV29-1 and TRBJ2-3; 8 bases agree with TRBD1. V lost 7 bases, J lost 2 bases, and 5 bases stayed unmatched. The CDR3 runs 13 residues. The germline gives CDR1 SQVTM, CDR2 ANQGSEA. The CDR3: CSAGQGNTDTQYF. The CDR3 coding sequence is TGCAGCGCTGGACAGGGAAACACAGATACGCAGTATTTT.

This clone was detected a few times. The chain employs TRBV5-1 and TRBJ2-1, with D possibly called TRBD1 or TRBD2 (5 bases each). Germline V gives CDR1 SGHRS, CDR2 YFSETQ. The ends were cut back, 3 bases at V and 7 bases at J, with 11 bases in the middle. The CDR3 loop spans 13 amino acids. The CDR3 region has the DNA TGCGCCAGCAGCTCGGGCGAGGGGAATGAGCAGTTCTTC. It codes for CASSSGEGNEQFF.

This clone was observed once. CDR3 DNA sequence: TGTGCCTGGAGTGTGTCAGGGGGCAGAAACACCATATATTTT. It encodes CAWSVSGGRNTIYF. The rearrangement uses TRBV30 and TRBJ1-3; the match to TRBD1 covers 8 bases. The V gene's germline CDR1 is GTSNPN and CDR2 SVGIG (reference sequence). This CDR3 is 14 amino acids long. V was clipped by 0 bases and J by 5 bases; unmatched bases: 3.

This clone was picked up a small number of times. This chain joins TRBV9 and TRBJ2-7; 9 nucleotides match TRBD1. The germline CDR1 and CDR2 sequences are SGDLS and YYNGEE. This CDR3 region has 14 residues. V dropped 4 bases and J dropped 3; count of bases not matched to a gene: 5. CDR3 loop: CASSSGTGYYEQYF. CDR3 in DNA: TGTGCCAGCAGCTCCGGGACAGGGTACTACGAGCAGTACTTC.

This clone was counted only a few times. This chain links TRBV5-1 with TRBJ2-5, with 7 bases matching TRBD1. CDR1 and CDR2 (germline): SGHRS, YFSETQ. This CDR3 contains 15 residues. V trimming: 5 bases; J trimming: 2 bases; junction bases outside the gene matches: 9. The CDR3 region has the DNA TGCGCCAGCAGAGACAGGGTTTCGATTCAAGAGACCCAGTACTTC. Translating gives CASRDRVSIQETQYF. Together with reference TRBV5-1 and TRBJ2-5, the CDR3 gives the full variable domain: KAGVTQTPRYLIKTRGQQVTLSCSPISGHRSVSWYQQTPGQGLQFLFEYFSETQRNKGNFPGRFSGRQFSNSRSEMNVSTLELGDSALYLCASRDRVSIQETQYFGPGTRLLVL.